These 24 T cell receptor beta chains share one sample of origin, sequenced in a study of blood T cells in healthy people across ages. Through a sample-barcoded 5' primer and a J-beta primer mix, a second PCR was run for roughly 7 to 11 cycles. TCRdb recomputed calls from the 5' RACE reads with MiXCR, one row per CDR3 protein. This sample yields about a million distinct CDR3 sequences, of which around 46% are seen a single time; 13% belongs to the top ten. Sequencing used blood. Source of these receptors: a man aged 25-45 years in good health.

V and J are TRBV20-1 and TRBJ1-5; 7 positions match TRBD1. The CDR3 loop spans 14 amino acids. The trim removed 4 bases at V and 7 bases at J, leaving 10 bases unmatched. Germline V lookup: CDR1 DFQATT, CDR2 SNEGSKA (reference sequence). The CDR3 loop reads CSANADRERQPQHF. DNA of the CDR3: TGCAGTGCTAACGCCGACAGGGAGAGGCAGCCCCAGCATTTT.

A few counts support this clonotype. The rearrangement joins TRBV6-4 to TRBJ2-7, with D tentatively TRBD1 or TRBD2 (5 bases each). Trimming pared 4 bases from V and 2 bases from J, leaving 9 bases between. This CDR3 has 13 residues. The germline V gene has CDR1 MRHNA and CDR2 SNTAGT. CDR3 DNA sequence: TGTGCCAGCAGTGGAGGGGTGCCCTACGAGCAGTACTTC. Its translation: CASSGGVPYEQYF.

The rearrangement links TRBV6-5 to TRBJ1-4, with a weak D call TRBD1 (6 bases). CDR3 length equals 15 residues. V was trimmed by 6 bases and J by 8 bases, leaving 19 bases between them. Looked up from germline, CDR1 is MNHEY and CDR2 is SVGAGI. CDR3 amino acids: CASRPTQGSSEKLFF. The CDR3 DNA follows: TGTGCCAGCAGACCCACTCAGGGGAGCAGCGAAAAACTGTTTTTT.

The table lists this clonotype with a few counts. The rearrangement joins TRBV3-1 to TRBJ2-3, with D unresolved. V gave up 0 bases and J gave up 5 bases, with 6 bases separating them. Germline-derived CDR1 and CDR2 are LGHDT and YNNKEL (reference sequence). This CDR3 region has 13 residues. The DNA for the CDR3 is TGTGCCAGCAGCCAAGATAACGAAGATACGCAGTATTTT. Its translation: CASSQDNEDTQYF.

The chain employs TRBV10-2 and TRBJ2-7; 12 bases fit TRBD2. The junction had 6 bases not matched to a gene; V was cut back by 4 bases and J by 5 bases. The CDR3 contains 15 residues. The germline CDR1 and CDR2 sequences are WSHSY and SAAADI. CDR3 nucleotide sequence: TGCGCCAGCAGTGTGACTAGCGGGAGTCTCCACGAGCAGTACTTC. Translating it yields CASSVTSGSLHEQYF.

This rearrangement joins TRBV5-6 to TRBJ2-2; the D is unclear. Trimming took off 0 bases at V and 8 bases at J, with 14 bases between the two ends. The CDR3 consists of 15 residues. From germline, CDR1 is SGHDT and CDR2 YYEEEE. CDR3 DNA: TGTGCCAGCAGCTTGGTCCGGGCCGCCGCAGGGGAGCTGTTTTTT. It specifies CASSLVRAAAGELFF.

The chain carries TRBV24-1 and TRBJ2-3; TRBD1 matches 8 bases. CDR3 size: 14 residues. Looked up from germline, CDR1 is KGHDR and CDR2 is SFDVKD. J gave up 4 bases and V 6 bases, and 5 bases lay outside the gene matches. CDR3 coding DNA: TGTGCCACCAGTCCAGGGGGCCCCCCAGATACGCAGTATTTT. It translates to CATSPGGPPDTQYF.

DNA for the CDR3: TGTGCCAGCAGCGGCACCGGGACAGGGGCCGGAGATACGCAGTATTTT. It translates to CASSGTGTGAGDTQYF. The chain combines TRBV9 with TRBJ2-3; 10 bases are shared with TRBD1. The CDR3 contains 16 residues. CDR1 SGDLS and CDR2 YYNGEE come from the germline V gene. The junction had 9 bases not matched to a gene; V was cut back by 3 bases and J by 5 bases.

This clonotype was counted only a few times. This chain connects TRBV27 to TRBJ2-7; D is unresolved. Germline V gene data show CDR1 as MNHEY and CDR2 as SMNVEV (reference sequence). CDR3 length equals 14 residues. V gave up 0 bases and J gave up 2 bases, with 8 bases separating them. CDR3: CASSLSSLTYEQYF. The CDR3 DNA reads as TGTGCCAGCAGTTTATCCAGTCTTACCTACGAGCAGTACTTC.

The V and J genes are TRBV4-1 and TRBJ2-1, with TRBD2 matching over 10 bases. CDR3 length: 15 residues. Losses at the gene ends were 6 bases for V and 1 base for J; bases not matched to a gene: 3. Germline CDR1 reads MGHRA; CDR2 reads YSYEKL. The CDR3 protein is CASRQREGSYNEQFF. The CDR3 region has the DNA TGCGCCAGCAGGCAGCGGGAGGGGTCCTACAATGAGCAGTTCTTC.

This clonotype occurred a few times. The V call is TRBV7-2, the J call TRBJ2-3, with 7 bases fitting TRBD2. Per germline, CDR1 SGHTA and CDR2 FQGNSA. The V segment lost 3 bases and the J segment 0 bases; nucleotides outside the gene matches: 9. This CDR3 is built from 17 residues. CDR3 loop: CASSFVGTGGSTDTQYF. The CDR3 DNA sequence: TGTGCCAGCAGCTTTGTAGGAACGGGGGGAAGCACAGATACGCAGTATTTT.

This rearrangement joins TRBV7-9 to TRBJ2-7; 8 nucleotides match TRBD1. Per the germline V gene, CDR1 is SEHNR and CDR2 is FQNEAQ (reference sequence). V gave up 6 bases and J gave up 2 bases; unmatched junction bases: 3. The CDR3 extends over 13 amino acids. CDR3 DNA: TGTGCCAGCAGTATCAGGGGGCCCTACGAGCAGTACTTC. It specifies CASSIRGPYEQYF.

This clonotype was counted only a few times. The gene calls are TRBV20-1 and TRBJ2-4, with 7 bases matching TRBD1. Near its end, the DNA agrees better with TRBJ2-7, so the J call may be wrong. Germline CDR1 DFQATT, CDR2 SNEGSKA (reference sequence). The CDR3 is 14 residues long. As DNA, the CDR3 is TGCAGTGCTAGAGTTACAGGGGTACAGGGCGAGCAGTACTTC. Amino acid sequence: CSARVTGVQGEQYF.

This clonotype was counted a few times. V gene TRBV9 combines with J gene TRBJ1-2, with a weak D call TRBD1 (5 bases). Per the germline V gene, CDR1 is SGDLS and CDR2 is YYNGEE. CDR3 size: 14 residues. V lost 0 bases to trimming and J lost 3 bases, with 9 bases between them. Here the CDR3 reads CASSVAGGDYGYTF. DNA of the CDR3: TGTGCCAGCAGCGTAGCTGGGGGGGACTATGGCTACACCTTC.

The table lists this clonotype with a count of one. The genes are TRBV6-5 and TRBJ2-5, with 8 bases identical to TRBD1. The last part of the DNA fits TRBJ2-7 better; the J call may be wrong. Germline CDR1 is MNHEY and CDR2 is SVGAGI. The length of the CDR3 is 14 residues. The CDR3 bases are TGTGCCAGCAGTTACCACGGACAGGGCTACGAGCAGTACTTC. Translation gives CASSYHGQGYEQYF.

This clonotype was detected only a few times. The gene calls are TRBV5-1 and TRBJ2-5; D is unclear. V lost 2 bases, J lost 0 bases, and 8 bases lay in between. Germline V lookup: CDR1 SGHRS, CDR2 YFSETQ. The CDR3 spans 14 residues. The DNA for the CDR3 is TGCGCCAGCAGCTTTGAAGCGTACCAAGAGACCCAGTACTTC. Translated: CASSFEAYQETQYF.

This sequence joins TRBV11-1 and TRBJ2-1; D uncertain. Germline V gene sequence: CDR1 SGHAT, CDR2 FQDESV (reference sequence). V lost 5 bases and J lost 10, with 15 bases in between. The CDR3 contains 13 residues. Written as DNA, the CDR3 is TGTGCCAGCAGCGCCCCCAGTAGTCGAGAGCAGTTCTTC. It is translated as CASSAPSSREQFF. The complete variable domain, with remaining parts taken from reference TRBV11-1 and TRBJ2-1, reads EAEVAQSPRYKITEKSQAVAFWCDPISGHATLYWYRQILGQGPELLVQFQDESVVDDSQLPKDRFSAERLKGVDSTLKIQPAELGDSAMYLCASSAPSSREQFFGPGTRLTVL.

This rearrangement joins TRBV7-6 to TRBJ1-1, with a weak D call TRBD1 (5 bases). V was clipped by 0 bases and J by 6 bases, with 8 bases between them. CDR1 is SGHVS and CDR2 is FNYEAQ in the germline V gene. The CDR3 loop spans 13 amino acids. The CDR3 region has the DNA TGTGCCAGCAGCTTAGCGCGGGGGGCTGAAGCTTTCTTT. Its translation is CASSLARGAEAFF.

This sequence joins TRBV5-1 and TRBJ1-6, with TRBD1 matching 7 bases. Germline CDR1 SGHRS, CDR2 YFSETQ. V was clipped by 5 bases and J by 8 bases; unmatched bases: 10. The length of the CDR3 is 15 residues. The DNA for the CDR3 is TGCGCCAGCAGTTACTCGACAGGGAAGGATTCACCCCTCCACTTT. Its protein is CASSYSTGKDSPLHF.

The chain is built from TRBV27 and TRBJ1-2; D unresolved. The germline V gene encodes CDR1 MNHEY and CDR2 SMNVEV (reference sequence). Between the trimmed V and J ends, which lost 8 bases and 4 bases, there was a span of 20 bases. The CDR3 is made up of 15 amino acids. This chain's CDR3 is CASYPSSAAPYGYTF. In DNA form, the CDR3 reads TGTGCCAGCTATCCTAGCAGCGCGGCACCCTATGGCTACACCTTC.

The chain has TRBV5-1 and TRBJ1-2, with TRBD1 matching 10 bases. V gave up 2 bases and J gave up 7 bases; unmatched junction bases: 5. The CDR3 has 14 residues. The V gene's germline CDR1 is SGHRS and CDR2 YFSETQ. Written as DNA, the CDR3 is TGCGCCAGCAGCTTACCGGGACAGGGGTCTGGCTACACCTTC. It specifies CASSLPGQGSGYTF.

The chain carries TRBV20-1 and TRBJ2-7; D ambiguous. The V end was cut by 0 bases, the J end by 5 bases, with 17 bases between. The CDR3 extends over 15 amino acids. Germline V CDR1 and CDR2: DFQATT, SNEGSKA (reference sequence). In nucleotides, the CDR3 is TGCAGTGCTAGAGATAAAAGCCCCAACGGCGACGAGCAGTACTTC. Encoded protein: CSARDKSPNGDEQYF.

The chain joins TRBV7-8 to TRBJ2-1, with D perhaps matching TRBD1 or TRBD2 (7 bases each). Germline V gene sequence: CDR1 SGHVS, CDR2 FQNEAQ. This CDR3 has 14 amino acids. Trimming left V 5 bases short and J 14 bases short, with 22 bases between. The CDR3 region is CASSAQGGLGSEFF. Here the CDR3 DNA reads TGTGCCAGCAGCGCTCAGGGGGGGTTAGGATCTGAGTTCTTC.

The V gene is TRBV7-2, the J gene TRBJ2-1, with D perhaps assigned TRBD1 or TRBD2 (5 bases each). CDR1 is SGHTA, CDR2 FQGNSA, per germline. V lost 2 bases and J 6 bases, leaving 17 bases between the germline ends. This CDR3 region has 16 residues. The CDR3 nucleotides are TGTGCCAGCAGCTTATTCGACAGAACGGGGTCCAATGAGCAGTTCTTC. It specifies CASSLFDRTGSNEQFF.